The rows below give T cell receptor beta chains drawn from one sample of a study of spatial heterogeneity in lung cancer. TCRdb fed the 5' RACE reads into MiXCR, producing one record per CDR3 protein. The repertoire consists of roughly 120,000 distinct CDR3 sequences, with less than 15% occurring once and the leading ten covering roughly 15%. Sequenced material: PBMCs, taken at follow-up. The receptors were gathered from a male donor with early-stage non-small cell lung cancer. Each CDR3 is given without its conserved first and last residue. D genes are given only for firm matches.

CDR3: ATGQGAIYEQY
D: TRBD1
V: TRBV10-3

CDR3: ASGAYTGELF
D: NA
V: TRBV7-2

CDR3: ASSSLARGTTQY
D: NA
V: TRBV7-2

CDR3: GVAGGRNEQF
D: TRBD2
V: TRBV20-1

CDR3: ASNRGQGVSYEQY
D: TRBD1
V: TRBV27

CDR3: ASTQSDREAF
D: NA
V: TRBV12-3/TRBV12-4

CDR3: ASSPTGSTEAF
D: NA
V: TRBV18

CDR3: ATSVRTGNEQF
D: NA
V: TRBV15

CDR3: ASSLKGGGRSEY
D: NA
V: TRBV27

CDR3: ASSPLGREDTGELF
D: NA
V: TRBV5-6

CDR3: ASSLLGTVPYEQY
D: NA
V: TRBV28

CDR3: ATSPTPGEGEAF
D: NA
V: TRBV24-1

CDR3: ASSLRGGADTQY
D: TRBD1
V: TRBV7-2

CDR3: ASSYPGELF
D: NA
V: TRBV6-2/TRBV6-3

CDR3: SASPHRGAKNIQY
D: TRBD1
V: TRBV20-1

CDR3: ASSLVPAGAGDTQY
D: TRBD2
V: TRBV11-2

CDR3: ASRGQGASGNTIY
D: TRBD1
V: TRBV4-1

CDR3: ASSPYDYGYT
D: NA
V: TRBV7-9

CDR3: ASSPRTVEKLF
D: NA
V: TRBV6-5

CDR3: ASSLEGIRGVEQY
D: NA
V: TRBV5-6

CDR3: SARDRTGHDPYEQY
D: NA
V: TRBV20-1

CDR3: ASSKGGAHGNEQY
D: NA
V: TRBV21-1

CDR3: ASSERTGTTTNEKLF
D: TRBD1
V: TRBV9

CDR3: ASSSPRGEQF
D: NA
V: TRBV12-3/TRBV12-4

CDR3: SASKQGAWGNQPQH
D: TRBD1
V: TRBV20-1

CDR3: ASSPGWGSDSPLH
D: NA
V: TRBV18

CDR3: ASSPGDYQETQY
D: NA
V: TRBV18

CDR3: ASSLFEGVWGGGEQY
D: NA
V: TRBV28

CDR3: ASSERVLFDTQY
D: NA
V: TRBV2

CDR3: ASSTRGLPYNEQF
D: NA
V: TRBV7-6

CDR3: ASSSTSGGSHETQY
D: TRBD2
V: TRBV3-1

CDR3: ASSPTSGERDTQY
D: TRBD2
V: TRBV13

CDR3: ASSEPGKSNQPQH
D: NA
V: TRBV6-1

CDR3: ASSSDRGHGYT
D: TRBD1
V: TRBV2

CDR3: ASREDRDVNYGYT
D: TRBD1
V: TRBV6-5

CDR3: ATSDLMGSEETQY
D: NA
V: TRBV24-1

CDR3: SLLGTKNIQY
D: NA
V: TRBV20-1

CDR3: SAEAFRSEETQY
D: NA
V: TRBV29-1

CDR3: ASSFERGNTGELF
D: NA
V: TRBV28

CDR3: ASRSRTEQY
D: NA
V: TRBV10-2

CDR3: ASSQIPGQGGDEQF
D: TRBD1
V: TRBV4-3

CDR3: ASSFEPRNTEAF
D: NA
V: TRBV12-3/TRBV12-4

CDR3: ASRGWTSVNEQF
D: TRBD2
V: TRBV6-1

CDR3: ASSLAQSDYGYT
D: NA
V: TRBV12-3/TRBV12-4

CDR3: ASSLVRGQAKNIQY
D: NA
V: TRBV7-9